The source of this TCR beta chain is a study of blood T cell repertoires in COVID-19. Sequenced by immunoSEQ multiplex PCR; TCRdb stores in-frame clones only, minus some. The sample yields some 510,000 clones, 70% to 90% seen once. Participant-reported clinical history was the basis for cohort assignment. This CDR3 comprises 15 residues. The J segment lost 2 bases and the V segment lost 0 bases, leaving 0 bases of the junction unmatched. Germline assignment: CDR1 LNHNV and CDR2 YYDKDF (reference sequence). The sample taken for sequencing was PBMCs or T cells enriched from blood (not recorded which). This chain links TRBV15 with TRBJ2-1; TRBD2 matches 8 bases. This TCR derives from a woman aged 40 to 50 who had recovered from COVID-19. The CDR3 sequence is CATSRDSGTYNEQFF. CDR3 bases: TGTGCCACCAGCAGAGATAGCGGGACCTACAATGAGCAGTTCTTC. Based on the CDR3 plus reference TRBV15 and TRBJ2-1, the full variable domain is DAMVIQNPRYQVTQFGKPVTLSCSQTLNHNVMYWYQQKSSQAPKLLFHYYDKDFNNEADTPDNFQSRRPNTSFCFLDIRSPGLGDTAMYLCATSRDSGTYNEQFFGPGTRLTVL.